A selection of T cell receptor beta chains follows, all from one sample in a study of T-cell reconstitution after alpha-beta-depleted transplantation in children. TCRdb re-called the PCR reads through MiXCR, storing one row per CDR3 protein. This table holds approximately 240,000 distinct CDR3 sequences, about a tenth found once. The sequences come from PBMCs from the stem cell graft donor, collected from the stem cell graft. The receptors here all came from a human donor who donated a stem cell graft to a child with acute lymphoblastic leukemia. Each CDR3 is given with its conserved first and last residue. The D gene is left open where the match is weak. Size is stated for part of the rows, as once, few or many counts, or as a class when the clone is expanded.

few	TRBV29-1	TRBJ2-7	-	CSVGEGAYEQYF	TGCAGCGTTGGGGAGGGGGCCTACGAGCAGTACTTC
-	TRBV19	TRBJ1-3	-	CASSQQGEGNTIYF	TGTGCCAGTAGCCAACAGGGAGAAGGGAACACCATATATTTT
-	TRBV6-5	TRBJ2-7	-	CASSYNSAQYF	TGTGCCAGCAGTTACAACAGCGCGCAGTACTTC
many	TRBV12-3/TRBV12-4	TRBJ2-1	-	CASNHRRLDNEQFF	TGTGCCAGCAATCACAGGCGACTTGACAATGAGCAGTTCTTC
-	TRBV12-3/TRBV12-4	TRBJ2-1	-	CASSSRPTSYNEQFF	TGTGCCAGCAGTTCACGGCCTACTTCCTACAATGAGCAGTTCTTC
-	TRBV12-3/TRBV12-4	TRBJ2-7	TRBD1	CASTASTGGGYEQYF	TGTGCCAGCACCGCCTCGACAGGGGGCGGCTACGAGCAGTACTTC
many	TRBV10-1	TRBJ2-2	-	CASSRGARTTGELFF	TGCGCCAGCAGCCGCGGGGCTAGGACCACCGGGGAGCTGTTTTTT
-	TRBV20-1	TRBJ1-2	-	CSAPPENGGGYTF	TGCAGTGCTCCCCCCGAGAACGGGGGTGGCTACACCTTC
-	TRBV20-1	TRBJ1-4	-	CSARDNYREGGRNEKLFF	TGCAGTGCTAGAGATAATTATCGTGAGGGCGGACGTAATGAAAAACTGTTTTTT
many	TRBV5-1	TRBJ2-7	-	CASSPESRTVRPYEQYF	TGCGCCAGCAGCCCAGAATCCCGGACAGTTAGACCCTACGAGCAGTACTTC
many	TRBV20-1	TRBJ1-2	-	CSAPSYYGYTF	TGCAGTGCTCCCAGTTACTATGGCTACACCTTC
-	TRBV4-1	TRBJ2-1	-	CASSHFVNGDFYNEQFF	TGCGCCAGCAGCCATTTTGTTAACGGAGATTTTTACAATGAGCAGTTCTTC
many	TRBV4-1	TRBJ2-5	-	CASNIPGEQETQYF	TGCGCCAGCAACATCCCGGGGGAGCAAGAGACCCAGTACTTC
many	TRBV29-1	TRBJ2-3	-	CSVVLDLKAQDTQYF	TGCAGCGTTGTCCTGGACCTCAAGGCCCAAGATACGCAGTATTTT
many	TRBV3-1	TRBJ2-2	TRBD1	CASSLRDRGRSGELFF	TGTGCCAGCAGCCTAAGGGACAGGGGGCGATCCGGGGAGCTGTTTTTT
-	TRBV12-3/TRBV12-4	TRBJ2-7	-	CASSSRPQSSYEQYF	TGTGCCAGCAGTTCCCGTCCGCAGAGCTCCTACGAGCAGTACTTC
many	TRBV20-1	TRBJ2-7	TRBD2	CSARVLAGGLEQYF	TGCAGTGCTAGGGTCCTAGCGGGGGGGCTCGAGCAGTACTTC
-	TRBV7-9	TRBJ2-2	-	CASNGQYTGELFF	TGTGCCAGCAACGGACAGTACACCGGGGAGCTGTTTTTT
few	TRBV18	TRBJ2-5	TRBD2	CASSPLGLAVIQETQYF	TGTGCCAGCTCACCACTGGGACTAGCCGTAATTCAAGAGACCCAGTACTTC
-	TRBV27	TRBJ1-5	-	CASSPRDASYQPQHF	TGTGCCAGCAGTCCTCGGGACGCCTCCTATCAGCCCCAGCATTTT
many	TRBV7-9	TRBJ2-7	-	CASSLGGAGQLTYEQYF	TGTGCCAGCAGCTTAGGAGGGGCGGGACAGCTAACCTACGAGCAGTACTTC
few	TRBV30	TRBJ2-7	-	CAWTRTSAWMGYEQYF	TGTGCCTGGACTCGGACCTCGGCATGGATGGGTTACGAGCAGTACTTC
few	TRBV4-3	TRBJ1-2	-	CASSQDWPGNYGYTF	TGCGCCAGCAGCCAAGATTGGCCAGGGAACTATGGCTACACCTTC
few	TRBV14	TRBJ2-3	-	CASSRRRYYTDTQYF	TGTGCCAGCAGCCGACGCCGCTATTACACAGATACGCAGTATTTT
many	TRBV12-3/TRBV12-4	TRBJ2-2	-	CASSPALSATGELFF	TGTGCCAGCAGCCCCGCCCTATCGGCTACCGGGGAGCTGTTTTTT
few	TRBV6-1	TRBJ2-1	-	CASSRGLPLYNEQFF	TGTGCCAGCAGCCGCGGGTTACCCCTTTACAATGAGCAGTTCTTC
-	TRBV5-5	TRBJ1-5	-	CASSLRDTPNQPQHF	TGTGCCAGCAGCTTGAGGGACACCCCCAATCAGCCCCAGCATTTT
-	TRBV5-1	TRBJ2-3	-	CASSPPQGRTDTQYF	TGCGCCAGCAGCCCCCCGCAGGGCCGCACAGATACGCAGTATTTT
many	TRBV14	TRBJ2-5	-	CASSQDRGRKETQYF	TGTGCCAGCAGCCAAGATCGAGGCCGAAAAGAGACCCAGTACTTC
-	TRBV7-6	TRBJ1-5	-	CASSLGVRTDNQPQHF	TGTGCCAGCAGCTTGGGGGTACGGACAGACAATCAGCCCCAGCATTTT
-	TRBV5-1	TRBJ2-7	-	CASGSTYEQYF	TGTGCCAGCGGCTCGACCTACGAGCAGTACTTC
few	TRBV3-1	TRBJ2-7	TRBD2	CASSQMPGLVHEQYF	TGTGCCAGCAGCCAGATGCCGGGACTAGTTCACGAGCAGTACTTC
many	TRBV27	TRBJ1-5	-	CASTSSFRSNQPQHF	TGTGCCAGCACAAGTAGCTTTAGGAGCAATCAGCCCCAGCATTTT
many	TRBV11-2	TRBJ2-1	TRBD2	CASSLVTSLNEQFF	TGTGCCAGCAGCTTAGTGACTAGCCTGAATGAGCAGTTCTTC
many	TRBV20-1	TRBJ1-1	-	CSARAEGDFF	TGCAGTGCTAGAGCGGAAGGTGATTTCTTT
many	TRBV7-6	TRBJ2-7	-	CASSSLHEQYF	TGTGCCAGCAGCTCGCTTCATGAGCAGTACTTC
many	TRBV5-1	TRBJ2-7	-	CASSFGVSYEQYF	TGCGCCAGCAGCTTTGGAGTATCCTACGAGCAGTACTTC
-	TRBV5-1	TRBJ1-1	TRBD1	CASKQGGENTEAFF	TGCGCCAGCAAACAGGGGGGAGAGAACACTGAAGCTTTCTTT
few	TRBV20-1	TRBJ2-3	TRBD2	CSATGTSGSTDTQYF	TGCAGTGCTACAGGGACTAGCGGAAGCACAGATACGCAGTATTTT
many	TRBV29-1	TRBJ2-5	-	CSVGQAGETQYF	TGCAGCGTTGGACAGGCCGGGGAGACCCAGTACTTC
-	TRBV19	TRBJ2-3	-	CASSFMGGGGTDTQYF	TGTGCCAGTAGTTTTATGGGTGGGGGAGGCACAGATACGCAGTATTTT
many	TRBV13	TRBJ2-6	-	CASVLSTGSSSGANVLTF	TGTGCCAGCGTCCTCTCAACAGGGTCGAGCTCTGGGGCCAACGTCCTGACTTTC
few	TRBV5-4	TRBJ2-5	-	CASSLELALETQYF	TGTGCCAGCAGCTTGGAACTAGCTCTGGAGACCCAGTACTTC
few	TRBV27	TRBJ2-2	-	CASSSRPSGVTGELFF	TGTGCCAGCAGTTCCCGGCCCTCGGGTGTTACCGGGGAGCTGTTTTTT
few	TRBV5-1	TRBJ2-3	TRBD1	CASSIPRTGLVTDTQYF	TGCGCCAGCAGCATCCCGAGGACAGGGTTAGTCACAGATACGCAGTATTTT
many	TRBV29-1	TRBJ2-3	-	CSVGLDTQYF	TGCAGCGTTGGCTTAGATACGCAGTATTTT